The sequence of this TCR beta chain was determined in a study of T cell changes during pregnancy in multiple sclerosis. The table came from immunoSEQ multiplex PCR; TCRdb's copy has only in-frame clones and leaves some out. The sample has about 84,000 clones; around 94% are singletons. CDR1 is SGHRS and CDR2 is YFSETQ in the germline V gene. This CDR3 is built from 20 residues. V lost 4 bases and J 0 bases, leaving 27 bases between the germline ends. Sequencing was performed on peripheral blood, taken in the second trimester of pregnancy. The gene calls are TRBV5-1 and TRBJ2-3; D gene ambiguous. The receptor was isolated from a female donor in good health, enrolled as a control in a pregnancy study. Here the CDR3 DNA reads TGCGCCAGCAGCCAAACCCTACCGAGGTTTGGCGCTGCTAGCACAGATACGCAGTATTTT. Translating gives CASSQTLPRFGAASTDTQYF.